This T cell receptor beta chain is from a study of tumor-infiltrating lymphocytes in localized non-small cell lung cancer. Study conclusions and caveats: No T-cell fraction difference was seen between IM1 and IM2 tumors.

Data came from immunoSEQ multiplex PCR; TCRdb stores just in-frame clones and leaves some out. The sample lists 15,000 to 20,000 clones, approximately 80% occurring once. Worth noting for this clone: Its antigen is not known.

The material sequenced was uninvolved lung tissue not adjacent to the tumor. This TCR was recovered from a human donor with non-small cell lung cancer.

CDR3 coding DNA: TGCGCCAGCAGCTTCTTAGCGGGAGACGATGAGCAGTTCTTC. Amino acid sequence: CASSFLAGDDEQFF. J is TRBJ2-1 and V is TRBV5-1, with TRBD2 identical over 9 bases. The CDR3 runs to 14 residues. Germline-derived CDR1 and CDR2 are SGHRS and YFSETQ. Trimming at V came to 2 bases and at J to 8 bases, leaving 5 bases not matched to a gene.